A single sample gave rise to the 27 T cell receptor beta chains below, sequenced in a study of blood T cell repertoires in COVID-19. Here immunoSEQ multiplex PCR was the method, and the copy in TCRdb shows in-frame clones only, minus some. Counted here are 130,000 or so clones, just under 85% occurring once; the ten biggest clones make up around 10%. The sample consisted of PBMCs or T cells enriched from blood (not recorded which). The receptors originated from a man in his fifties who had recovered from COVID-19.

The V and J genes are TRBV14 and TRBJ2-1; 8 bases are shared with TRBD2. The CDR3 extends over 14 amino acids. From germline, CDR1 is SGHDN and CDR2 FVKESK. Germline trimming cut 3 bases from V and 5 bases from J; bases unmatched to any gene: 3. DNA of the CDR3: TGTGCCAGCAGCCATGGGACTAGACACAATGAGCAGTTCTTC. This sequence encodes CASSHGTRHNEQFF. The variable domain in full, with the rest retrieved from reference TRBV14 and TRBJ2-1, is EAGVTQFPSHSVIEKGQTVTLRCDPISGHDNLYWYRRVMGKEIKFLLHFVKESKQDESGMPNNRFLAERTGGTYSTLKVQPAELEDSGVYFCASSHGTRHNEQFFGPGTRLTVL.

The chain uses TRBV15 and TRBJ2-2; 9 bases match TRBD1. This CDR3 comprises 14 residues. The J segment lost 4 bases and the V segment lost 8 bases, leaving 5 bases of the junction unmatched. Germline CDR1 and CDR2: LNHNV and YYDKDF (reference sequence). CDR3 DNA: TGTGCCACCGGAAAGGACAGGGGCACCGGGGAGCTGTTTTTT. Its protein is CATGKDRGTGELFF.

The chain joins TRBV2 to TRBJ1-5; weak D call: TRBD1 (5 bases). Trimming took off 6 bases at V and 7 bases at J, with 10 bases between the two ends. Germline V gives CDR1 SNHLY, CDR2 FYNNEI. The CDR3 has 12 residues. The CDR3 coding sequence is TGTGCCAGCAGGCAGGGAACACAGCCCCAGCATTTT. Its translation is CASRQGTQPQHF.

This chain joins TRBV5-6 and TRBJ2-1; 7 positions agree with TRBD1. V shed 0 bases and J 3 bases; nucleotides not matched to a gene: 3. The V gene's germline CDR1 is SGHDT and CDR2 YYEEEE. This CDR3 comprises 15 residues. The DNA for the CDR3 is TGTGCCAGCAGCTTGGGAGGGACAGACTACAATGAGCAGTTCTTC. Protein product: CASSLGGTDYNEQFF.

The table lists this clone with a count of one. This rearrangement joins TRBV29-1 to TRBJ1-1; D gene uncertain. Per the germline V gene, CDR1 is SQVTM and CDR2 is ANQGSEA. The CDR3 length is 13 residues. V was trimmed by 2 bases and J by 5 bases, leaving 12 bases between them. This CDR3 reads CSVENPAGTEAFF. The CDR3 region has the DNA TGCAGCGTTGAAAACCCCGCGGGGACTGAAGCTTTCTTT. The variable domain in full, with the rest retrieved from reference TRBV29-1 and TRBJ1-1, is SAVISQKPSRDICQRGTSLTIQCQVDSQVTMMFWYRQQPGQSLTLIATANQGSEATYESGFVIDKFPISRPNLTFSTLTVSNMSPEDSSIYLCSVENPAGTEAFFGQGTRLTVV.

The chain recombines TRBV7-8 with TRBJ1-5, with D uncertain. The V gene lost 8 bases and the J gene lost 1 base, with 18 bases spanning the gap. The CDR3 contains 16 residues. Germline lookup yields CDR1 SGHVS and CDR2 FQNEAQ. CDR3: CASGPRERWSNQPQHF. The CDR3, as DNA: TGTGCCAGCGGGCCACGGGAAAGGTGGAGCAATCAGCCCCAGCATTTT. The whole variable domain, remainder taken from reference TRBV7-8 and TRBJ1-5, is GAGVSQSPRYKVAKRGQDVALRCDPISGHVSLFWYQQALGQGPEFLTYFQNEAQLDKSGLPSDRFFAERPEGSVSTLKIQRTQQEDSAVYLCASGPRERWSNQPQHFGDGTRLSIL.

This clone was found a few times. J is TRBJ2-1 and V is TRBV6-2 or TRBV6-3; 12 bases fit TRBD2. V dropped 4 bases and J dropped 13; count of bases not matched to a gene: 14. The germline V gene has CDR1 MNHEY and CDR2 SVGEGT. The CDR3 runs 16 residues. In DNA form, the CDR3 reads TGTGCCAGCAGTTCCGGACTAGCGGGGTGGACCTTGGGCCAGTTCTTC. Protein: CASSSGLAGWTLGQFF.

CDR3 DNA: TGCAGTGCTAGTGAGGACATCTCGAACACTGAAGCTTTCTTT. Its translation: CSASEDISNTEAFF. The chain combines TRBV20-1 with TRBJ1-1, with a possible D match to TRBD1 (5 bases). This CDR3 is built from 14 residues. Germline lookup yields CDR1 DFQATT and CDR2 SNEGSKA (reference sequence). Trimming left V 3 bases short and J 1 base short, with 12 bases between.

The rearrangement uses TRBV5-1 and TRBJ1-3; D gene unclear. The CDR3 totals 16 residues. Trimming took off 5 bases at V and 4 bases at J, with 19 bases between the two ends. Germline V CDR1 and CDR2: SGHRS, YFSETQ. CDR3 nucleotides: TGCGCCAGCAGGTTGTCCCCGTCGTCCTCCGGAAACACCATATATTTT. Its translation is CASRLSPSSSGNTIYF.

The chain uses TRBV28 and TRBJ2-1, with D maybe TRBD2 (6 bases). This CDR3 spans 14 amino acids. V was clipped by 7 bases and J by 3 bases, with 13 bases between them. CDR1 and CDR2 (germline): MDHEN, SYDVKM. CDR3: CASTLTGSYNEQFF. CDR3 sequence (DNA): TGTGCCAGCACCTTAACCGGGAGCTACAATGAGCAGTTCTTC.

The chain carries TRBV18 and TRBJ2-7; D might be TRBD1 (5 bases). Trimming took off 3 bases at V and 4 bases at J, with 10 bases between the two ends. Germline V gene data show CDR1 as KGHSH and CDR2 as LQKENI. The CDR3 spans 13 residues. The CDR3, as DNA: TGTGCCAGCTCACCGTCACAGGATTACGAGCAGTACTTC. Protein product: CASSPSQDYEQYF.

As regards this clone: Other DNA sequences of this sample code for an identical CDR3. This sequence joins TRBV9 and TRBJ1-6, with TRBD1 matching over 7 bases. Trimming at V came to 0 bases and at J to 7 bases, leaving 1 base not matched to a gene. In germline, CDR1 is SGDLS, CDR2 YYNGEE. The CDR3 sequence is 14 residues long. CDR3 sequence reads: CASSVGQGNSPLHF. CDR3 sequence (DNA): TGTGCCAGCAGCGTAGGACAGGGAAATTCACCCCTCCACTTT. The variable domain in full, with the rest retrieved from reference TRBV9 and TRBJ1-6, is DSGVTQTPKHLITATGQRVTLRCSPRSGDLSVYWYQQSLDQGLQFLIQYYNGEERAKGNILERFSAQQFPDLHSELNLSSLELGDSALYFCASSVGQGNSPLHFGNGTRLTVT.

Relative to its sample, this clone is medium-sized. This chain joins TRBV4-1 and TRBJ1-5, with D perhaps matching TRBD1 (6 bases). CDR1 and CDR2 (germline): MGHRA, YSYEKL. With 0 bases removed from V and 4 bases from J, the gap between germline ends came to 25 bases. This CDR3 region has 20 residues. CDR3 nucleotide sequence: TGCGCCAGCAGCCAAGATGCCCTTGGATATTCGGACAGCGAAAATCAGCCCCAGCATTTT. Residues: CASSQDALGYSDSENQPQHF.

The CDR3 region has the DNA TGTGCCAGCAGCTTTTTGGTGGCTAGCCACACTGAAGCTTTCTTT. Translation gives CASSFLVASHTEAFF. The chain uses TRBV11-1 and TRBJ1-1; D unclear. V lost 3 bases and J 3 bases, leaving 14 bases between the germline ends. Germline assignment: CDR1 SGHAT and CDR2 FQDESV (reference sequence). This CDR3 is 15 amino acids long.

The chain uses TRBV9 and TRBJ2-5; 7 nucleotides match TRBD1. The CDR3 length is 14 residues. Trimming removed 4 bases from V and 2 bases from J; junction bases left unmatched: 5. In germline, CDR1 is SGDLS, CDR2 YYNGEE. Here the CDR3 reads CASSQSGQQETQYF. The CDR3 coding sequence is TGTGCCAGCAGCCAATCGGGACAGCAAGAGACCCAGTACTTC.

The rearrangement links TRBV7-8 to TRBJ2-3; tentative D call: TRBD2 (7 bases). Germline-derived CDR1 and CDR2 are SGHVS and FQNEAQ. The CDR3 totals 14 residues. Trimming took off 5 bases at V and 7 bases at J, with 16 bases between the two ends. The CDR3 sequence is CASSRGAEGYTQYF. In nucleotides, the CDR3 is TGTGCCAGCAGCCGGGGGGCCGAAGGATATACGCAGTATTTT.

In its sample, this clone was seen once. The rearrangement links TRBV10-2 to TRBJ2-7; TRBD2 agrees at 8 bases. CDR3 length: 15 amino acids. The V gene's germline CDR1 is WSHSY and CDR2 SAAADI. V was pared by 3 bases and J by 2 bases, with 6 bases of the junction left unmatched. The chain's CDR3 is CASSDLGGAAYEQYF. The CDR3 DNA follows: TGCGCCAGCAGTGACCTCGGGGGGGCGGCCTACGAGCAGTACTTC.

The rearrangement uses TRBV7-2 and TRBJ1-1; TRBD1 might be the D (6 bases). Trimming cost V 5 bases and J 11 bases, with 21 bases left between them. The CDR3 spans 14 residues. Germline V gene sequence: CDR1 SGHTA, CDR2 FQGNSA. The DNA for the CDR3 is TGTGCCAGCAGCCCCCCGGGGGGGCGAGAAATGGCTTTCTTT. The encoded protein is CASSPPGGREMAFF.

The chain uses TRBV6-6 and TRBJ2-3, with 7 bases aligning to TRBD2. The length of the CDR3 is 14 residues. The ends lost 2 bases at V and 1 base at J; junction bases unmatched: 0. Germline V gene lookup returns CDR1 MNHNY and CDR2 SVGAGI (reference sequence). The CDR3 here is CASSYGGGTDTQYF. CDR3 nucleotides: TGTGCCAGCAGTTACGGGGGGGGCACAGATACGCAGTATTTT.

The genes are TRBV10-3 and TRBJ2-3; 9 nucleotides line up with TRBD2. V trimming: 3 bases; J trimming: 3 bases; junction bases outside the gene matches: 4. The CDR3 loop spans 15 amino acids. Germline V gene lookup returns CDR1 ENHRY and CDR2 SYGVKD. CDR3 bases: TGTGCCATCAGTGAAGGAACTAGCGGGACAGATACGCAGTATTTT. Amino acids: CAISEGTSGTDTQYF.

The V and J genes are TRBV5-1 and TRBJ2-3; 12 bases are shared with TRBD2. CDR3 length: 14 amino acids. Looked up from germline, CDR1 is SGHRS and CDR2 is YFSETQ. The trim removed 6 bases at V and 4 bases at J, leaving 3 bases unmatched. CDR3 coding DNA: TGCGCCAGCACTCTAGCGGGGGGGCCAGATACGCAGTATTTT. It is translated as CASTLAGGPDTQYF.

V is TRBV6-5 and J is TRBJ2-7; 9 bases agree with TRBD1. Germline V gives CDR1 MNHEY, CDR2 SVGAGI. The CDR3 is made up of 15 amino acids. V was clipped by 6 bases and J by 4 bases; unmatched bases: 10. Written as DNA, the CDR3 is TGTGCCAGCAGACTAGACAGGGGGAGTATGTACGAGCAGTACTTC. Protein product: CASRLDRGSMYEQYF.

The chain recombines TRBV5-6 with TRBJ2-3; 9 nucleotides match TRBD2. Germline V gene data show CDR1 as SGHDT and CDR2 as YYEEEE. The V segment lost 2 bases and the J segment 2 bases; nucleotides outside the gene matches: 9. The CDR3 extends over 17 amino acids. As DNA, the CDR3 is TGTGCCAGCAGCTTTGATACGGGGACTAGCAACACAGATACGCAGTATTTT. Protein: CASSFDTGTSNTDTQYF.

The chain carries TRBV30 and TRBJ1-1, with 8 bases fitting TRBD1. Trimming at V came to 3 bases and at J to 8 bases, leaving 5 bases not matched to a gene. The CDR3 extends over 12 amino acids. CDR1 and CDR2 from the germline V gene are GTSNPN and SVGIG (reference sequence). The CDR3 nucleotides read TGTGCCTGGAGGTACCGGGACAGGGAAGCTTTCTTT. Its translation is CAWRYRDREAFF.

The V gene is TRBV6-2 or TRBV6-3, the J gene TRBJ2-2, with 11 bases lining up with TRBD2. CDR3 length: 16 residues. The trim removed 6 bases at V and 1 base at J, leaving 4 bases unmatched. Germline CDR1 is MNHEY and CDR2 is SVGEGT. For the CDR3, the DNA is TGTGCCAGCAGCCCCGGGACTAGCGGGAACACCGGGGAGCTGTTTTTT. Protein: CASSPGTSGNTGELFF.

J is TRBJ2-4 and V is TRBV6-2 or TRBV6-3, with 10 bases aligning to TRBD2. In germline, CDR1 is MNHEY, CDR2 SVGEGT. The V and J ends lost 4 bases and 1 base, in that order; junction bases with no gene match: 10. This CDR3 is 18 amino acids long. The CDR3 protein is CASSLDAGLAAAKNIQYF. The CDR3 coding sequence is TGTGCCAGCAGTTTAGATGCTGGACTAGCGGCGGCCAAAAACATTCAGTACTTC.

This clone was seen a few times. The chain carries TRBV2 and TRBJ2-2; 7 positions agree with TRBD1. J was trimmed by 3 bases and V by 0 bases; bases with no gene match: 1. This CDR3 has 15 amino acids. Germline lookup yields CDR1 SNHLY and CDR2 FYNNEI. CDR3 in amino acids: CASSEAGGYTGELFF. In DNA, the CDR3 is TGTGCCAGCAGTGAAGCAGGGGGCTACACCGGGGAGCTGTTTTTT.